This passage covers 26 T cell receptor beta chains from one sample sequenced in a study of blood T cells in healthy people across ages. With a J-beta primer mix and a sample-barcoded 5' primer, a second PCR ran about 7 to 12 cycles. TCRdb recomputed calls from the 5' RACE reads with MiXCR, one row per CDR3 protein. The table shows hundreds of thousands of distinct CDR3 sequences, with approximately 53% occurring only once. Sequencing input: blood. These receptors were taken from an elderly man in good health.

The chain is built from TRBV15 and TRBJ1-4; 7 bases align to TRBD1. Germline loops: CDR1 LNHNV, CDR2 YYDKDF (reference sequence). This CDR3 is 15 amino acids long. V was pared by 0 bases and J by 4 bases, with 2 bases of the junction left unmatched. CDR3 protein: CATSRDQGGNEKLFF. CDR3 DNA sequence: TGTGCCACCAGCAGAGATCAGGGGGGTAATGAAAAACTGTTTTTT.

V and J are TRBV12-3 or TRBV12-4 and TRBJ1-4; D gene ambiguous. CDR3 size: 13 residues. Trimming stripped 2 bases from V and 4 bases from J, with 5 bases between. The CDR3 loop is CASSLRFNEKLFF. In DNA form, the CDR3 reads TGTGCCAGCAGTTTAAGGTTTAATGAAAAACTGTTTTTT.

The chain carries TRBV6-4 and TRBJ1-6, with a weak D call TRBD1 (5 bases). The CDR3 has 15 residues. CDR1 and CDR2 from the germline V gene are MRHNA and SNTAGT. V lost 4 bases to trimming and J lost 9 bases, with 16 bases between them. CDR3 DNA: TGTGCCAGCAGTGCCAACGGGGGTGAAGGTTCACCCCTCCACTTT. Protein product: CASSANGGEGSPLHF.

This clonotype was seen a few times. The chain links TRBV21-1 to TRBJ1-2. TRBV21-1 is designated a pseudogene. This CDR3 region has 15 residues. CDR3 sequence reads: CASSKTAPPLYGYTF. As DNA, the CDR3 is TGTGCCAGCAGCAAGACGGCTCCCCCGCTCTATGGCTACACCTTC.

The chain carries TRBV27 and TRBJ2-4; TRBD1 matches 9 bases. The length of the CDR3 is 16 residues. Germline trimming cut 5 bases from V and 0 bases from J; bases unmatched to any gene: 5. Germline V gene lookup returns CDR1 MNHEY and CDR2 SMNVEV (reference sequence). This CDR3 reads CASSRDRALAKNIQYF. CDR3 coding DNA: TGTGCCAGCAGTAGGGACAGGGCGCTAGCCAAAAACATTCAGTACTTC.

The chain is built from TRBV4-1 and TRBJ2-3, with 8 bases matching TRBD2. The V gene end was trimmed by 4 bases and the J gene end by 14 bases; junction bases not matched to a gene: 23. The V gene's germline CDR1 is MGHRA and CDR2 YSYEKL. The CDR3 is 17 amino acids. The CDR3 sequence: CASSPLGEREWRRYAYF. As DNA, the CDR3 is TGCGCCAGCAGCCCCCTTGGCGAGCGGGAGTGGCGAAGATACGCGTATTTT.

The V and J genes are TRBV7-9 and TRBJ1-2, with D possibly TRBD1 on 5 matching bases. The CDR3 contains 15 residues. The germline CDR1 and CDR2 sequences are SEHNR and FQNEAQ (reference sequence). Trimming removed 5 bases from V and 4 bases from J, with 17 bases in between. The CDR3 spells CASSPRDGLIYGYTF. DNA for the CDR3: TGTGCCAGCAGCCCCCGGGACGGTTTGATCTATGGCTACACCTTC.

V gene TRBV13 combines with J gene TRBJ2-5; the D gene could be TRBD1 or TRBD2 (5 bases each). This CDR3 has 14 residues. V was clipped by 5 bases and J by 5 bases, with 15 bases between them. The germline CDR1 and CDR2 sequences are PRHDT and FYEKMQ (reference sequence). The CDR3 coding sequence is TGTGCCAGCAGCCTACTAGGGGACGAGGAGACCCAGTACTTC. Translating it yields CASSLLGDEETQYF.

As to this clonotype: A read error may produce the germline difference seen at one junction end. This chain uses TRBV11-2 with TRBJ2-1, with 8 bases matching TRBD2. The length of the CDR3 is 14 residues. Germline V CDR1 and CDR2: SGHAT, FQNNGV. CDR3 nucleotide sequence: TGTGCCAGCAGCTTTGCGGACGGGAGGGGTGAGCGGTTCTTC. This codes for CASSFADGRGERFF.

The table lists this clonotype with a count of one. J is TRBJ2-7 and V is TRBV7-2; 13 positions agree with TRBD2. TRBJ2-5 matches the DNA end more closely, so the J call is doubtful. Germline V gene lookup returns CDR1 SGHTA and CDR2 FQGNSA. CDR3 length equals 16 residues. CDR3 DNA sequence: TGTGCCAGCAGCTTATGGGGACTAGCGGGGTCAGAGACCCAGTACTTC. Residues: CASSLWGLAGSETQYF.

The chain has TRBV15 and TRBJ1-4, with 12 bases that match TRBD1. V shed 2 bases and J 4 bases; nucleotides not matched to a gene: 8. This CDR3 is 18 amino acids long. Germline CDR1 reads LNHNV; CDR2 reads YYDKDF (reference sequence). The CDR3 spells CATSRSGTGGVGNEKLFF. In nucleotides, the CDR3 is TGTGCCACCAGCAGATCCGGGACAGGGGGCGTTGGTAATGAAAAACTGTTTTTT.

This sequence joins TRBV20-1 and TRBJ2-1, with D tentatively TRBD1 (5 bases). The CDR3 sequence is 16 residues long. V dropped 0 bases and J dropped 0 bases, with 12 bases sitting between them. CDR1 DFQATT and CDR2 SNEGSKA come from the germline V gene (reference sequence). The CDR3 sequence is CSARDPKGRSYNEQFF. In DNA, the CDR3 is TGCAGTGCTAGAGATCCCAAGGGGCGCTCCTACAATGAGCAGTTCTTC.

CDR3 protein: CASSQDPEGYNEQFF. For the CDR3, the DNA is TGTGCCAGCAGCCAGGATCCGGAGGGGTACAATGAGCAGTTCTTC. The chain employs TRBV3-1 and TRBJ2-1; a possible D gene is TRBD2 (6 bases). The CDR3 runs 15 residues. CDR1 and CDR2 from the germline V gene are LGHDT and YNNKEL (reference sequence). V lost 3 bases, J lost 4 bases, and 13 bases lay in between.

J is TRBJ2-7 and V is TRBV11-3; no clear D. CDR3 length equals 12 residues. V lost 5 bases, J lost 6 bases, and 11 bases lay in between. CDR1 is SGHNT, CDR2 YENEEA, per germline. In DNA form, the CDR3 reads TGTGCCAGCAGCCGTATCGACGGCGAGCAGTACTTC. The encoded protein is CASSRIDGEQYF.

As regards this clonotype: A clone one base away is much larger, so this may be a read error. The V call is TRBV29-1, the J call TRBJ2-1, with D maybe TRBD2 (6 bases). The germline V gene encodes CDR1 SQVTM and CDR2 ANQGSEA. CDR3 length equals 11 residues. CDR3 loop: CGAGLYNEQFF. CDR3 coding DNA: TGCGGCGCGGGACTCTACAATGAGCAGTTCTTC.

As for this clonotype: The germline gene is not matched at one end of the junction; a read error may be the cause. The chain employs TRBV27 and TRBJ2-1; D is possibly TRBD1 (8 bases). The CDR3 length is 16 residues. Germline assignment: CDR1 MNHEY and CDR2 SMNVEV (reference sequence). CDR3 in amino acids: CASSSPTGGAFNEQFF. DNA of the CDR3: TGTGCCAGTAGTTCACCTACAGGGGGGGCTTTCAATGAGCAGTTCTTC.

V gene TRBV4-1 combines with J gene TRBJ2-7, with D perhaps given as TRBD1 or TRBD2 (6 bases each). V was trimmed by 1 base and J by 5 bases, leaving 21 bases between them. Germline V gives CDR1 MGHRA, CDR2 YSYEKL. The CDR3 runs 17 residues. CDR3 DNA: TGCGCCAGCAGCCAAGTATCGGGGGCCGCCTTTTTCCACGAGCAGTACTTC. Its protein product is CASSQVSGAAFFHEQYF.

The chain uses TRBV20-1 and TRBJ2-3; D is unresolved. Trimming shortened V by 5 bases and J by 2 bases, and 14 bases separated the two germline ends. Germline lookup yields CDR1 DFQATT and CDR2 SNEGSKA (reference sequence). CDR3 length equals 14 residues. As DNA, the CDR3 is TGCAGTGCTCCCCCCCGACTGAACACAGATACGCAGTATTTT. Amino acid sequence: CSAPPRLNTDTQYF.

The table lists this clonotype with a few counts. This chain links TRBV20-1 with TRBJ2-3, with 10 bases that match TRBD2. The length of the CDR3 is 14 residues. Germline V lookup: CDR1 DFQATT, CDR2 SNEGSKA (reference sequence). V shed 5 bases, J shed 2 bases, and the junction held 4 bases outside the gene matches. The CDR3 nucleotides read TGCAGTGCTTGTAGCGGGAGGACCACAGATACGCAGTATTTT. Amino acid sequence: CSACSGRTTDTQYF.

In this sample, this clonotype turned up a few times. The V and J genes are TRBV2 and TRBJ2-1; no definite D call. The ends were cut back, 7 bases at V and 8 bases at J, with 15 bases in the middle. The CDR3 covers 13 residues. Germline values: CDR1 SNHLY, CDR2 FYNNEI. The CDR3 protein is CASTKPGGDEQFF. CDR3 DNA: TGTGCCAGCACTAAGCCCGGCGGCGATGAGCAGTTCTTC. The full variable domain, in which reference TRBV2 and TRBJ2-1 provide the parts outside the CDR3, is EPEVTQTPSHQVTQMGQEVILRCVPISNHLYFYWYRQILGQKVEFLVSFYNNEISEKSEIFDDQFSVERPDGSNFTLKIRSTKLEDSAMYFCASTKPGGDEQFFGPGTRLTVL.

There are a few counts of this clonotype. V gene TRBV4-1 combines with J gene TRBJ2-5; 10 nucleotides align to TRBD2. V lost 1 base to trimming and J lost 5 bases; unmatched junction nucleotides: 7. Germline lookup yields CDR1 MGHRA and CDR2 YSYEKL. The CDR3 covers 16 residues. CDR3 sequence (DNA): TGCGCCAGCAGCCAAGGACTAGCGGGCGAGGGGGAGACCCAGTACTTC. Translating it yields CASSQGLAGEGETQYF.

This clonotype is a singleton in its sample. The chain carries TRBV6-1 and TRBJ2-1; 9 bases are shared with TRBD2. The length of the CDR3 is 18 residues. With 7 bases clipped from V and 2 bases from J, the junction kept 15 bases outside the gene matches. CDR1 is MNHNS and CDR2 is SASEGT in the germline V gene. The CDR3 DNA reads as TGTGCCAGCACCTTAGCGGGAGCGGGTCCGGGCCCCTACAATGAGCAGTTCTTC. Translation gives CASTLAGAGPGPYNEQFF.

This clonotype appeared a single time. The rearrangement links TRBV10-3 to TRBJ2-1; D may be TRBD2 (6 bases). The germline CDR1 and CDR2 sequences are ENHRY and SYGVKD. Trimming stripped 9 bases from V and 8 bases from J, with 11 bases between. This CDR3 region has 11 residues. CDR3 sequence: CAIGGVDEQFF. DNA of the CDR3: TGTGCCATAGGAGGGGTCGATGAGCAGTTCTTC.

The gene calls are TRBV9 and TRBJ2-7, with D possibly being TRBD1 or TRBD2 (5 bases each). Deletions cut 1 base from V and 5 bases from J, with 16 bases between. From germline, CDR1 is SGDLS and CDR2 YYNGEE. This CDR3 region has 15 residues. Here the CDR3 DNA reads TGTGCCAGCAGCGTATGGGGGAAGGTATCGGACGAGCAGTACTTC. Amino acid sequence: CASSVWGKVSDEQYF. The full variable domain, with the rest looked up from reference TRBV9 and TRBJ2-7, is DSGVTQTPKHLITATGQRVTLRCSPRSGDLSVYWYQQSLDQGLQFLIQYYNGEERAKGNILERFSAQQFPDLHSELNLSSLELGDSALYFCASSVWGKVSDEQYFGPGTRLTVT.

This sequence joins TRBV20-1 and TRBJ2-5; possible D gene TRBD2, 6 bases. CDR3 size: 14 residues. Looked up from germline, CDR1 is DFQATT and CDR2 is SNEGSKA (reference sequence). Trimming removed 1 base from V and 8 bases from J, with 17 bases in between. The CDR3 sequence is CSARVDLARGTQYF. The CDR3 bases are TGCAGTGCTAGAGTGGACCTAGCGCGTGGAACCCAGTACTTC.

The CDR3 sequence is CSARDSDRALAGNEQYF. CDR3 DNA: TGCAGTGCTAGAGATTCCGACAGGGCTCTAGCGGGAAACGAGCAGTACTTC. The chain is built from TRBV20-1 and TRBJ2-7; 9 positions match TRBD2. Trimming took 0 bases from V and 5 from J; bases not matched to a gene: 14. The CDR3 runs to 17 residues. Germline-derived CDR1 and CDR2 are DFQATT and SNEGSKA (reference sequence).